This T cell receptor beta chain comes out of a study of breast tumors, draining lymph nodes, adjacent tissues. Points from the study as a whole: The lymph node origin of tumor T cells was framed as consistent with a hypothesis, not demonstrated.

This clonotype has ten or more counts. Its antigen is currently unknown. MiXCR was run by TCRdb on the multiplex PCR reads, yielding one entry per CDR3 protein. The sample yields over 150,000 distinct CDR3 sequences, roughly a third seen once. The lymph nodes were axillary draining lymph nodes from breast cancer patients. J lost 8 bases, V lost 1 base, and 5 bases had no gene match. This CDR3 comprises 15 residues. CDR1 is SGHNT and CDR2 is YENEEA in the germline V gene. This TCR was sampled from a female donor with breast cancer. Some clones in this sample may be carry-over from other donors' samples. The sequencing input was axillary lymph node tissue. V gene TRBV11-3 combines with J gene TRBJ2-1; 10 positions agree with TRBD2. The CDR3 DNA reads TGTGCCAGCAGCTTAGGAGCGGGGGGGCCCGATGAGCAGTTCTTC. Translation gives CASSLGAGGPDEQFF. Based on the CDR3 plus reference TRBV11-3 and TRBJ2-1, the full variable domain is EAGVVQSPRYKIIEKKQPVAFWCNPISGHNTLYWYLQNLGQGPELLIRYENEEAVDDSQLPKDRFSAERLKGVDSTLKIQPAELGDSAVYLCASSLGAGGPDEQFFGPGTRLTVL.